This TCR beta chain came from a study of shared clonotypes between healthy human individuals (dated by TCRdb to the early 2020s). Turning to the overall study: A couple of women and a few men aged 18 to 49 years were included in the cohort. For each donor, CD4 naive and CD4 memory were each given three plates, CD8 naive was given two plates, and CD8 memory was given one plate. The study deeply sequenced blood TCR repertoires of about 5 healthy adults to estimate repertoire size and the extent of clonotype sharing between individuals. Different laboratories and diverse techniques were used to prepare libraries and sequence TCR repertoires, to increase sequencing depth and limit assay-specific biases. Leukapheresis yielded between about 0.9 and 8.9 billion PBMCs per donor. The study at large found these results: Higher generation probabilities were observed for clonotypes shared by all four sorted-subset donors than for non-shared clonotypes. Sampling was restricted to blood, and TCR repertoires in tissue are likely to differ from TCR repertoires in blood. When a few donors were compared, the shared fraction of clonotypes was about 5% for naive CD4, about 4% for naive CD8, 2% to 2.5% for memory CD4, and 0.4% for memory CD8. Naive subsets generally had larger estimated clonotype richness than memory subsets. Rarefaction of sorted-subset datasets indicated incomplete sequencing despite the large sequencing depth. Pairwise subsampling indicated that sequencing depth was expected to affect the degree of clonotype sharing among donors. Because the study included a small number of donors, the genetic and exposure-history diversity represented was limited.

On this clone itself: The target of this receptor is not known. Base quality data are lacking; no much larger clone is found one base away.

Using the deep immunoSEQ assay, multiplex PCR amplified TCR CDR3 regions from genomic DNA. Genomic DNA extracted from each cell subset was distributed evenly over all wells of several immunoSEQ 96-well plates, and each plate served as one replicate. For sorted subsets, roughly 200 ng of genomic DNA, equivalent to some 30,000 T cell genomes, went into each replicate PCR. The purified libraries were quantified using a Qubit 3.0 fluorometer, sized with a Bioanalyzer 2100, and then quantified again using the KAPA Library Quantification kit. Each immunoSEQ 96-well plate was sequenced on its own single-read 150-cycle Illumina NextSeq 550 flow cell. As for the original processing: The immunoSEQ output contained only junctional sequences without quality scores, so filtering could not match that applied to full-length reads. Sequences were annotated with PyIR, a Python wrapper for IgBLAST v1.9, using IMGT germline references to assign V/J genes and CDR3. Reads were filtered out if the reads had weak V/J assignments (E-value above 1e-6), no CDR3, stop codons, out-of-frame junctions, or ambiguous translated residues. A V3J clonotype was defined by an identical inferred V gene, J gene, and CDR3 amino acid sequence. Percentage overlap between repertoires was calculated by dividing the number of shared unique clonotypes by the size of the smaller repertoire. RTK rarefaction, the Chao1 estimator, and Recon v2.1 estimates of unobserved clonotypes were used to assess repertoire richness. OLGA was used to compute generation probabilities for all TCRbeta clonotypes that the gDNA method yielded from a few donors. The immuneACCESS repertoire file appears here via TCRdb, limited to in-frame rearrangements. These files lack a portion of the clones; in checked studies, under half of the deficit traces to unresolved V genes, and the cause of the others is not known. From that table come the V and J calls and clone size; the DNA was used to work out D and trimming. This sample lists around 120,000 clones; less than 75% were detected once. The ten largest clones capture approximately 23% of the sample.

V is pared back by 1 base and J by 5 bases, with 17 bases lying between the germline termini. The CDR3 has 15 amino acids, counting the end cysteine and phenylalanine. Of all the DNA, just the CDR3 is kept, 45 bases in frame from base 1. The germline V gene encodes CDR1 GTSNPN and CDR2 SVGIG (reference sequence). The donors were healthy, HIV-negative adults with no recently reported acute infections or vaccinations. Every donor was a Caucasian adult residing in Nashville, Tennessee, USA. CD8 memory samples consisted of magnetically selected CD45RO+ cells combined with CCR7-negative CD45RA+ effector memory (TemRA) cells. Blood was collected by leukapheresis, and PBMCs were isolated by Ficoll-Histopaque density gradient centrifugation and then cryopreserved in liquid nitrogen vapor phase. Purity and quantity of every magnetically sorted T cell population were checked by analytical flow cytometry. Each sorted fraction had its genomic DNA isolated and then quantified by UV absorbance on a Nanodrop 2000c.

Recombination joined TRBV30 with TRBJ1-2, and possibly TRBD1, on 5 matching bases. This sequence originates from a woman aged 25-40 years in good health. Sample: memory CD8+ T cells sorted from blood. This sample's cell subset or site label indicates: CD45RO+ cells pooled with CCR7-negative TemRA cells. The nucleotide sequence reads as follows: TGTGCCTGGAGTGCCCCACCCCGGGGGATTTATGGCTACACCTTC. It translates to CAWSAPPRGIYGYTF.